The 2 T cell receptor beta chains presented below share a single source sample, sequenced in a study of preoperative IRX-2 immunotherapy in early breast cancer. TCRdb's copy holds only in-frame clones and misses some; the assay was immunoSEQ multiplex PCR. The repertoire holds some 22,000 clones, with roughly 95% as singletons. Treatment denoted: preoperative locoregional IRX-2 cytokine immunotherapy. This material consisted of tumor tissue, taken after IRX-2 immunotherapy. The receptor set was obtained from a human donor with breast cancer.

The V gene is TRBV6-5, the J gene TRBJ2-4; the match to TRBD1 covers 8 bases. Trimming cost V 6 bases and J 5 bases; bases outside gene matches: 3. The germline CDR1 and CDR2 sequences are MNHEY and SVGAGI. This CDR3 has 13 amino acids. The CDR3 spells CASRVTGENIQYF. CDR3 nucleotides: TGTGCCAGCAGGGTGACAGGGGAAAACATTCAGTACTTC.

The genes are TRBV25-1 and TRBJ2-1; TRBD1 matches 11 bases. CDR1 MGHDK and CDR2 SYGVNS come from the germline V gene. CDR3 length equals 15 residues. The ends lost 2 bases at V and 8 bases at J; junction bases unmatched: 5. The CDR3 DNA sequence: TGTGCCAGCAGTGAAGGCGGGACAGGGGGACATGAGCAGTTCTTC. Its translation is CASSEGGTGGHEQFF.